Listed here are 29 T cell receptor beta chains from one sample, sequenced in a study of blood T cell repertoires in COVID-19. Sequenced by immunoSEQ multiplex PCR; TCRdb stores in-frame clones only, minus some. The table has approximately 230,000 clones, around 90% seen once; the top ten hold under 4%. Sequencing input: peripheral blood. All receptors come from a man younger than 35 with active or convalescent COVID-19.

The genes are TRBV4-3 and TRBJ2-1, with 8 positions matching TRBD2. V dropped 4 bases and J dropped 8; count of bases not matched to a gene: 10. The CDR3 runs 15 residues. CDR1 and CDR2 (germline): LGHNA, YSLEER. This CDR3 reads CASSRITGGWDEQFF. The CDR3 DNA is TGCGCCAGCAGCCGGATCACGGGGGGGTGGGATGAGCAGTTCTTC.

The rearrangement links TRBV7-2 to TRBJ1-6; possibly TRBD1 for D (6 bases). Germline CDR1 and CDR2: SGHTA and FQGNSA. CDR3 length: 16 residues. Trimming cost V 2 bases and J 7 bases, with 15 bases left between them. CDR3 amino acids: CASSLNVLRGNSPLHF. In DNA form, the CDR3 reads TGTGCCAGCAGCTTAAACGTGTTAAGGGGGAATTCACCCCTCCACTTT. The whole variable domain, filled in from reference TRBV7-2 and TRBJ1-6, reads GAGVSQSPSNKVTEKGKDVELRCDPISGHTALYWYRQSLGQGLEFLIYFQGNSAPDKSGLPSDRFSAERTGGSVSTLTIQRTQQEDSAVYLCASSLNVLRGNSPLHFGNGTRLTVT.

The V and J genes are TRBV7-9 and TRBJ2-5, with D maybe TRBD1 (5 bases). The germline gives CDR1 SEHNR, CDR2 FQNEAQ (reference sequence). Trimming left V 1 base short and J 2 bases short, with 14 bases between. The CDR3 has 16 amino acids. In DNA form, the CDR3 reads TGTGCCAGCAGCTTAGGGGGCAGCCTCCCACAAGAGACCCAGTACTTC. As protein: CASSLGGSLPQETQYF.

The chain links TRBV21-1 to TRBJ1-1; TRBD1 is the table's D call and was not checked against the DNA. TRBV21-1 is reported as a pseudogene. The CDR3 is 15 amino acids. The CDR3 sequence is CASSRRTGGDTEAFF. The CDR3 nucleotides read TGTGCCAGCAGCAGGAGGACAGGGGGGGACACTGAAGCTTTCTTT.

The V call is TRBV19, the J call TRBJ1-1; TRBD1 agrees at 9 bases. Germline CDR1 and CDR2: LNHDA and SQIVND (reference sequence). Trimming cost V 4 bases and J 4 bases; bases outside gene matches: 7. This CDR3 spans 15 amino acids. For the CDR3, the DNA is TGTGCCAGTAGTAAACGACAGGGGGTCGGCACTGAAGCTTTCTTT. As protein: CASSKRQGVGTEAFF.

This rearrangement joins TRBV6-2 or TRBV6-3 to TRBJ1-6; D is uncertain. The CDR3 is made up of 15 amino acids. Germline V gene data show CDR1 as MNHEY and CDR2 as SVGEGT. V shed 0 bases and J shed 8 bases, with 11 bases lying between them. The DNA of the CDR3 is TGTGCCAGCAGTTACTCGGTTACAGTGCATTCACCCCTCCACTTT. Protein sequence: CASSYSVTVHSPLHF.

This CDR3 is CASSLEARGNEQFF. The CDR3 region has the DNA TGCGCCAGCAGCTTGGAGGCCAGGGGGAATGAGCAGTTCTTC. The chain employs TRBV5-1 and TRBJ2-1; 7 bases line up with TRBD1. Germline CDR1 and CDR2: SGHRS and YFSETQ. This CDR3 is built from 14 residues. The junction had 4 bases not matched to a gene; V was cut back by 0 bases and J by 7 bases.

This clone has a single count. The rearrangement links TRBV19 to TRBJ1-1; a weak D match, TRBD1 (5 bases). The CDR3 spans 14 residues. Germline V gives CDR1 LNHDA, CDR2 SQIVND (reference sequence). V was cut by 5 bases and J by 6 bases, with 16 bases left in between. CDR3 loop: CASSYLQGFPEAFF. Here the CDR3 DNA reads TGTGCCAGTAGTTACCTCCAGGGATTCCCTGAAGCTTTCTTT.

This sequence joins TRBV5-1 and TRBJ1-6; the match to TRBD1 covers 8 bases. V dropped 4 bases and J dropped 10; count of bases not matched to a gene: 7. Germline assignment: CDR1 SGHRS and CDR2 YFSETQ. The CDR3 runs 14 residues. CDR3 sequence (DNA): TGCGCCAGCAGCCCGGGACAGGAAAAATCACCCCTCCACTTT. Residues: CASSPGQEKSPLHF.

The gene calls are TRBV6-5 and TRBJ2-5, with a weak D call TRBD1 (6 bases). There are 15 residues in the CDR3. Between the trimmed V and J ends, which lost 5 bases and 1 base, there was a span of 14 bases. CDR1 and CDR2 (germline): MNHEY, SVGAGI. CDR3: CASSRTRTVQETQYF. In DNA form, the CDR3 reads TGTGCCAGCAGTAGGACTCGGACAGTCCAAGAGACCCAGTACTTC.

This clone occurred a few times. The rearrangement links TRBV3-1 (or the pseudogene TRBV3-2) to TRBJ2-2; maybe TRBD1 (5 bases). This CDR3 comprises 18 residues. Germline lookup yields CDR1 LGHDT and CDR2 YNNKEL (reference sequence). V gave up 8 bases and J gave up 2 bases, with 24 bases separating them. The CDR3 here is CASRNTRANTENTGELFF. CDR3 bases: TGTGCCAGCCGGAACACCAGGGCCAATACGGAAAACACCGGGGAGCTGTTTTTT.

The gene calls are TRBV5-1 and TRBJ1-2, with 8 bases that match TRBD1. Per the germline V gene, CDR1 is SGHRS and CDR2 is YFSETQ. The CDR3 totals 12 residues. The ends lost 4 bases at V and 6 bases at J; junction bases unmatched: 2. The DNA of the CDR3 is TGCGCCAGCAGCGTGGGACAGGATGGCTACACCTTC. This gives the protein CASSVGQDGYTF.

This clone was observed a single time. This rearrangement joins TRBV4-2 to TRBJ1-2; the D gene is possibly TRBD1 (5 bases). The CDR3 totals 15 residues. Germline CDR1 reads LGHNA; CDR2 reads YNFKEQ. V dropped 0 bases and J dropped 4 bases, with 12 bases sitting between them. Here the CDR3 reads CASSQEQGSSYGYTF. The CDR3 DNA is TGTGCCAGCAGCCAAGAGCAGGGATCGAGCTATGGCTACACCTTC.

The V and J genes are TRBV18 and TRBJ2-1; the match to TRBD2 covers 7 bases. This CDR3 is built from 15 residues. The germline V gene encodes CDR1 KGHSH and CDR2 LQKENI. The junction had 6 bases not matched to a gene; V was cut back by 3 bases and J by 4 bases. The CDR3 protein is CASSPLAEGYNEQFF. CDR3 DNA: TGTGCCAGCTCACCCCTAGCGGAAGGGTACAATGAGCAGTTCTTC.

In its sample, this clone was seen once. This rearrangement joins TRBV7-8 to TRBJ2-1; D is perhaps TRBD1 (6 bases). The ends were cut back, 1 base at V and 10 bases at J, with 17 bases in the middle. The CDR3 totals 15 residues. The germline V gene has CDR1 SGHVS and CDR2 FQNEAQ. CDR3: CASSLEVNRDGEQFF. The CDR3 DNA follows: TGTGCCAGCAGCTTAGAGGTGAACAGGGACGGCGAGCAGTTCTTC.

This rearrangement joins TRBV19 to TRBJ1-2; maybe TRBD1 (6 bases). This CDR3 is 15 amino acids long. The germline V gene encodes CDR1 LNHDA and CDR2 SQIVND (reference sequence). V was clipped by 1 base and J by 2 bases, with 11 bases between them. CDR3 nucleotides: TGTGCCAGTAGTATAGTAACAGGGAGAAACTATGGCTACACCTTC. It translates to CASSIVTGRNYGYTF.

The chain joins TRBV18 to TRBJ2-1, with TRBD2 matching over 7 bases. The CDR3 is made up of 12 amino acids. Trimming at V came to 3 bases and at J to 7 bases, leaving 0 bases not matched to a gene. Germline CDR1 KGHSH, CDR2 LQKENI. CDR3 nucleotide sequence: TGTGCCAGCTCACCGCGGGAGAATGAGCAGTTCTTC. It specifies CASSPRENEQFF.

The rearrangement joins TRBV5-1 to TRBJ1-2; D gene unclear. Trimming took 2 bases from V and 7 from J, leaving 12 bases between them. Germline V gene sequence: CDR1 SGHRS, CDR2 YFSETQ. This CDR3 spans 13 amino acids. In DNA, the CDR3 is TGCGCCAGCAGCTTCCTTAGAGGTTCTGGCTACACCTTC. Its protein product is CASSFLRGSGYTF.

This chain joins TRBV7-9 and TRBJ1-2; D uncertain. The CDR3 runs 15 residues. Trimming cost V 3 bases and J 1 base, with 12 bases left between them. Germline values: CDR1 SEHNR, CDR2 FQNEAQ (reference sequence). The CDR3 loop is CASSLGRADNYGYTF. The CDR3 DNA reads as TGTGCCAGCAGCTTGGGGAGGGCGGATAACTATGGCTACACCTTC.

CDR3 protein: CASSYPTGMNTEAFF. The CDR3 DNA reads TGTGCCAGCAGTTACCCGACAGGGATGAACACTGAAGCTTTCTTT. The V call is TRBV28, the J call TRBJ1-1, with 7 bases matching TRBD1. The CDR3 totals 15 residues. Trimming cost V 4 bases and J 0 bases; bases outside gene matches: 5. Germline CDR1 and CDR2: MDHEN and SYDVKM.

This clone was seen only once. The chain carries TRBV15 and TRBJ2-2; maybe TRBD1 (6 bases). Trimming shortened V by 0 bases and J by 5 bases, and 10 bases separated the two germline ends. Germline CDR1 reads LNHNV; CDR2 reads YYDKDF (reference sequence). CDR3 length: 15 residues. The CDR3 loop reads CATSRDSQGTGELFF. The CDR3, as DNA: TGTGCCACCAGCAGAGATTCGCAGGGGACCGGGGAGCTGTTTTTT.

The V and J genes are TRBV11-2 and TRBJ2-2; D perhaps matches TRBD1 (6 bases). The CDR3 is 15 amino acids. Between the trimmed V and J ends, which lost 5 bases and 4 bases, there was a span of 14 bases. The germline V gene encodes CDR1 SGHAT and CDR2 FQNNGV. The CDR3 loop is CASSPPDRRTGELFF. The DNA for the CDR3 is TGTGCCAGCAGCCCACCCGACAGGCGCACCGGGGAGCTGTTTTTT. The full variable domain, completed using reference TRBV11-2 and TRBJ2-2, is EAGVAQSPRYKIIEKRQSVAFWCNPISGHATLYWYQQILGQGPKLLIQFQNNGVVDDSQLPKDRFSAERLKGVDSTLKIQPAKLEDSAVYLCASSPPDRRTGELFFGEGSRLTVL.

This rearrangement joins TRBV11-1 to TRBJ1-2; 7 bases are a match to TRBD1. CDR3 length: 13 amino acids. Germline trimming cut 5 bases from V and 3 bases from J; bases unmatched to any gene: 3. Germline V lookup: CDR1 SGHAT, CDR2 FQDESV (reference sequence). CDR3 amino acids: CASSEDRDYGYTF. Here the CDR3 DNA reads TGTGCCAGCAGCGAAGACAGGGACTATGGCTACACCTTC.

Points on this clone: The same CDR3 is also encoded by other DNA sequences in this sample. The genes are TRBV18 and TRBJ2-1; D might be TRBD1 (5 bases). Germline loops: CDR1 KGHSH, CDR2 LQKENI. This CDR3 comprises 14 residues. V gave up 1 base and J gave up 4 bases, with 8 bases separating them. CDR3 DNA sequence: TGTGCCAGCTCACCACTTGACAGTTACAATGAGCAGTTCTTC. Protein sequence: CASSPLDSYNEQFF. Drawing the rest from reference TRBV18 and TRBJ2-1, the complete variable domain is NAGVMQNPRHLVRRRGQEARLRCSPMKGHSHVYWYRQLPEEGLKFMVYLQKENIIDESGMPKERFSAEFPKEGPSILRIQQVVRGDSAAYFCASSPLDSYNEQFFGPGTRLTVL.

The chain links TRBV19 to TRBJ2-1, with a possible D match to TRBD1 (6 bases). This CDR3 region has 15 residues. The V gene's germline CDR1 is LNHDA and CDR2 SQIVND (reference sequence). V lost 6 bases and J lost 0, with 12 bases in between. Here the CDR3 DNA reads TGTGCCAGTAGCTGGACAGAGAGCTCCTACAATGAGCAGTTCTTC. It is translated as CASSWTESSYNEQFF.

This chain links TRBV13 with TRBJ1-2; TRBD1 might be the D (5 bases). CDR1 and CDR2 from the germline V gene are PRHDT and FYEKMQ (reference sequence). The CDR3 has 14 residues. Trimming shortened V by 3 bases and J by 8 bases, and 16 bases separated the two germline ends. The CDR3 reads CASSLGGMSEGYTF. CDR3 DNA sequence: TGTGCCAGCAGCTTGGGGGGGATGTCGGAAGGCTACACCTTC.

The V gene is TRBV29-1, the J gene TRBJ2-2; D may be TRBD2 (6 bases). The CDR3 runs to 13 residues. Germline V gene sequence: CDR1 SQVTM, CDR2 ANQGSEA. V was clipped by 6 bases and J by 5 bases, with 13 bases between them. This CDR3 is CSVGTFSTGELFF. In DNA form, the CDR3 reads TGCAGCGTCGGGACTTTCTCGACCGGGGAGCTGTTTTTT.

This clone was recorded once. V is TRBV27 and J is TRBJ2-5; possible D gene TRBD1, 6 bases. The CDR3 covers 12 residues. Between the trimmed V and J ends, which lost 4 bases and 5 bases, there was a span of 8 bases. CDR1 is MNHEY and CDR2 is SMNVEV in the germline V gene (reference sequence). Here the CDR3 DNA reads TGTGCCAGCAGTTCTAGGGGGGAGACCCAGTACTTC. Protein: CASSSRGETQYF.

Note on this clone: An end of the junction differs from the germline gene, which may be a read error. J is TRBJ1-1 and V is TRBV6-5; tentatively, D is TRBD1 (6 bases). Germline CDR1 MNHEY, CDR2 SVGAGI. The CDR3 is made up of 14 amino acids. This CDR3 reads CASSHSGAWAEAFF. DNA for the CDR3: TGTGCCAGCAGTCACTCGGGGGCCTGGGCTGAAGCTTTCTTT.